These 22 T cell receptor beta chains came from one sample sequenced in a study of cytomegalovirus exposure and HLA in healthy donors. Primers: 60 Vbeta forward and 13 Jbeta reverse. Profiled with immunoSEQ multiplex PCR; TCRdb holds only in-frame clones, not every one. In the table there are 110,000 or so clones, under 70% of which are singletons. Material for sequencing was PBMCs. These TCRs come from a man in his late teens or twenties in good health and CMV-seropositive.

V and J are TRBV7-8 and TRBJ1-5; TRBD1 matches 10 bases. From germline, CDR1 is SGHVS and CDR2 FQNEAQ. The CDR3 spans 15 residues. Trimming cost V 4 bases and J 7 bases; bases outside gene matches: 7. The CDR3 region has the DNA TGTGCCAGCAGCTACGACAGGGGGCTCGCCCAGCCCCAGCATTTT. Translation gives CASSYDRGLAQPQHF.

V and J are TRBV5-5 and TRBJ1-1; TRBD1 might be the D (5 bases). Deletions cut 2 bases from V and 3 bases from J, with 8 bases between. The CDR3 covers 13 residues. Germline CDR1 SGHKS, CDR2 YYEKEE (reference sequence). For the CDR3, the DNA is TGTGCCAGCAGCTTCGGGGGTGACACTGAAGCTTTCTTT. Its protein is CASSFGGDTEAFF.

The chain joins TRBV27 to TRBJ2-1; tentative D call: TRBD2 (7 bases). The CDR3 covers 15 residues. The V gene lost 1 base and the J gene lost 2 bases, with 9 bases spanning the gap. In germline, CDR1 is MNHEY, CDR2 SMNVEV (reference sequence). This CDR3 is CASSLLGGPYNEQFF. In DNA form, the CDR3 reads TGTGCCAGCAGTTTATTGGGGGGGCCCTACAATGAGCAGTTCTTC.

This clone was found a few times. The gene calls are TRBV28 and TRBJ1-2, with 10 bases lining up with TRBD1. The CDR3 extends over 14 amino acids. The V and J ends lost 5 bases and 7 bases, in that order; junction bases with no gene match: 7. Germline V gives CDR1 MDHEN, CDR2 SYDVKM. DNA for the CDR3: TGTGCCAGCAGTCCCGGACAGGGGGGAGGTGGCTACACCTTC. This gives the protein CASSPGQGGGGYTF.

CDR3 sequence reads: CASSLANASARSYNEQFF. CDR3 nucleotides: TGTGCCAGCAGCTTGGCCAACGCTAGCGCCCGCTCCTACAATGAGCAGTTCTTC. The chain carries TRBV5-5 and TRBJ2-1; TRBD2 is a possible D gene (6 bases). Germline CDR1 reads SGHKS; CDR2 reads YYEKEE (reference sequence). The germline V and J ends were trimmed by 0 bases and 0 bases, with 16 bases remaining between them. This CDR3 comprises 18 residues.

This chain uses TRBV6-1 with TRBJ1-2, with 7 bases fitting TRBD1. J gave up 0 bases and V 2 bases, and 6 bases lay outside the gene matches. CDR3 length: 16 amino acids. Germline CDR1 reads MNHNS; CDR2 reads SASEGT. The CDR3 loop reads CASSERTGTSNYGYTF. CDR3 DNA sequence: TGTGCCAGCAGTGAACGGACAGGAACTTCTAACTATGGCTACACCTTC.

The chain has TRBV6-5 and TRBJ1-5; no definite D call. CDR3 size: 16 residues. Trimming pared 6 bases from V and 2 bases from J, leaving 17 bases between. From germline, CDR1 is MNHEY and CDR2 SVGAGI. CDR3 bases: TGTGCCAGCAGGTACGGGAGATCGGAGGGCAATCAGCCCCAGCATTTT. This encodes CASRYGRSEGNQPQHF.

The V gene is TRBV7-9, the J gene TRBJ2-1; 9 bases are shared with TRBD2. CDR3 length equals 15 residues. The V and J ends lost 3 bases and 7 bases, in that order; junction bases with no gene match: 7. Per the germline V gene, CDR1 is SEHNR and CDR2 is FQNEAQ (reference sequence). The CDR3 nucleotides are TGTGCCAGCAGCTTCGCGGGGGGGCGAGGGAATGAGCAGTTCTTC. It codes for CASSFAGGRGNEQFF. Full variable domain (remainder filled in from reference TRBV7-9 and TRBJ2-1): DTGVSQNPRHKITKRGQNVTFRCDPISEHNRLYWYRQTLGQGPEFLTYFQNEAQLEKSRLLSDRFSAERPKGSFSTLEIQRTEQGDSAMYLCASSFAGGRGNEQFFGPGTRLTVL.

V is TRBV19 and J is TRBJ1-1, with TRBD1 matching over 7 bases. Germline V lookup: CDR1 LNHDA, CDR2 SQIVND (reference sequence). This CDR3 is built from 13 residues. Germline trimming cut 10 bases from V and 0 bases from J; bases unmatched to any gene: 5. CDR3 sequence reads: CATRGTVNTEAFF. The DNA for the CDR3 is TGTGCCACCAGGGGGACAGTGAACACTGAAGCTTTCTTT. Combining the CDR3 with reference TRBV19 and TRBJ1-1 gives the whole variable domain DGGITQSPKYLFRKEGQNVTLSCEQNLNHDAMYWYRQDPGQGLRLIYYSQIVNDFQKGDIAEGYSVSREKKESFPLTVTSAQKNPTAFYLCATRGTVNTEAFFGQGTRLTVV.

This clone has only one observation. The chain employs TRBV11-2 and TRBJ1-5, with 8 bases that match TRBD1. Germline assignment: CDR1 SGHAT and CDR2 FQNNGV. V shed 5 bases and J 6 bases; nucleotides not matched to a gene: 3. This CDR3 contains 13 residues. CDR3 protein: CASSVTGGQPQHF. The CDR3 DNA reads TGTGCCAGCAGCGTAACAGGGGGTCAGCCCCAGCATTTT.

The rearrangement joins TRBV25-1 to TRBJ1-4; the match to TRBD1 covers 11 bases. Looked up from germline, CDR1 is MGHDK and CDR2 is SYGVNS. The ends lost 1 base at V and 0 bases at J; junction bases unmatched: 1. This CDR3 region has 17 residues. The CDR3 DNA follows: TGTGCCAGCAGTGAATTGGGACAGGGGGCAACTAATGAAAAACTGTTTTTT. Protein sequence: CASSELGQGATNEKLFF.

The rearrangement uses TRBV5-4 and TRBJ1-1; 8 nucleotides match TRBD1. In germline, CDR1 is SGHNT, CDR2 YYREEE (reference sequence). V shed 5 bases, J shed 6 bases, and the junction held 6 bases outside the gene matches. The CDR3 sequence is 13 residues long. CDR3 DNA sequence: TGTGCCAGCAGTAGGGGACAGGAAGCTGAAGCTTTCTTT. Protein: CASSRGQEAEAFF.

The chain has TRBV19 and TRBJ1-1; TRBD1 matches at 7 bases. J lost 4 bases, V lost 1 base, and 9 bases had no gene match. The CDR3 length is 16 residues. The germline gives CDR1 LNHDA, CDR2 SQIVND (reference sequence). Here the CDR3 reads CASSIGVEAGGTEAFF. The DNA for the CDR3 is TGTGCCAGTAGTATAGGCGTCGAGGCAGGGGGCACTGAAGCTTTCTTT. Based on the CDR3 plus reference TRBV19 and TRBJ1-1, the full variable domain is DGGITQSPKYLFRKEGQNVTLSCEQNLNHDAMYWYRQDPGQGLRLIYYSQIVNDFQKGDIAEGYSVSREKKESFPLTVTSAQKNPTAFYLCASSIGVEAGGTEAFFGQGTRLTVV.

This CDR3 reads CASSSFDRTYGYTF. In nucleotides, the CDR3 is TGTGCCAGCAGTTCTTTCGACAGAACCTATGGCTACACCTTC. The chain employs TRBV6-5 and TRBJ1-2, with TRBD1 as a possible D gene (5 bases). Germline CDR1 MNHEY, CDR2 SVGAGI. The CDR3 is 14 amino acids. The V end was cut by 4 bases, the J end by 4 bases, with 13 bases between.

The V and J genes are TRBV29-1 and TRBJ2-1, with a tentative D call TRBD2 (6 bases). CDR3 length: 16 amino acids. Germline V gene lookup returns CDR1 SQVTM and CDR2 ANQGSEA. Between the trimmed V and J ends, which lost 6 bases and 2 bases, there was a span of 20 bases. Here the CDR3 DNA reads TGCAGCGTCCAAGGCGGGGCGGGGCTTGCCTACAATGAGCAGTTCTTC. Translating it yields CSVQGGAGLAYNEQFF.

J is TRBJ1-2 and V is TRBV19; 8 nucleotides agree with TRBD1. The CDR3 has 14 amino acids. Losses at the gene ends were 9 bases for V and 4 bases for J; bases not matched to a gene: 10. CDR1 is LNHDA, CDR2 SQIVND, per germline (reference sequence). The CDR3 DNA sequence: TGTGCCAGGAGGCCGGGACAGGACTTCTATGGCTACACCTTC. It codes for CARRPGQDFYGYTF.

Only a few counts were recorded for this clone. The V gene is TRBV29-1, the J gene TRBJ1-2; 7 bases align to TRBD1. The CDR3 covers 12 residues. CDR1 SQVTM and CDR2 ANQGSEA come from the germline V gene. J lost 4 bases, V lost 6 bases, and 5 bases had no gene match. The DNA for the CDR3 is TGCAGCGTGGCGACAGGGCGCTATGGCTACACCTTC. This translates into CSVATGRYGYTF.

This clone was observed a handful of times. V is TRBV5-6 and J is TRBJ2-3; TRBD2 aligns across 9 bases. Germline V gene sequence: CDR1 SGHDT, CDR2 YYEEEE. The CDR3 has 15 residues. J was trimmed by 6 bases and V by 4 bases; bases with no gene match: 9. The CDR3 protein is CASSPSGGTTDTQYF. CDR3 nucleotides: TGTGCCAGCAGCCCCAGCGGGGGGACCACGGATACGCAGTATTTT.

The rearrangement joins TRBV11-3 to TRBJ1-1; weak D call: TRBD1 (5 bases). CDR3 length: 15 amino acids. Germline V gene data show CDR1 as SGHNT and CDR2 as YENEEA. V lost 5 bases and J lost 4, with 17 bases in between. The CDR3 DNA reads TGTGCCAGCAGCCCGGGACTCCCCATGAGCACTGAAGCTTTCTTT. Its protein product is CASSPGLPMSTEAFF.

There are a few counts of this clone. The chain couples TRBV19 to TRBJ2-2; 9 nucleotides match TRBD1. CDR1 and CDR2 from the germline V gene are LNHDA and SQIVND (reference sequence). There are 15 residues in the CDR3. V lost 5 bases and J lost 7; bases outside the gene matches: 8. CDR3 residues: CASSRQQGAIGELFF. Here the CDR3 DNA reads TGTGCCAGTAGTCGACAACAGGGGGCCATCGGGGAGCTGTTTTTT.

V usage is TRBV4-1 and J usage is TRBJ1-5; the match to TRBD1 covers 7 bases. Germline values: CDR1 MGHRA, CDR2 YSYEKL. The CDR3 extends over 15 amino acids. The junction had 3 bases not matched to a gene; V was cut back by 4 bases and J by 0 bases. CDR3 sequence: CASSPGQNSNQPQHF. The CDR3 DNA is TGCGCCAGCAGCCCGGGACAGAATAGCAATCAGCCCCAGCATTTT.

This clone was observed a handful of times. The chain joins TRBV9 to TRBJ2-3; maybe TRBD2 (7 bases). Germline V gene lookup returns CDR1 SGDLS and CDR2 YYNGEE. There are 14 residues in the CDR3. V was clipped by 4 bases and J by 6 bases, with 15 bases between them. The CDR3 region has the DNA TGTGCCAGCAGCCGGGGAGGGGGTGGCGATACGCAGTATTTT. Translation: CASSRGGGGDTQYF.